A few counts support the clone carrying this T cell receptor (beta chain). Its antigen is as yet unknown. Sequence at one end of the junction differs from germline and may be a read error. The record originates from a study of tumor-infiltrating lymphocytes in primary liver carcinoma. The study co-extracted DNA and RNA from 20-30 mg of unsorted bulk tissue. Donors underwent surgery for histopathologically diagnosed primary liver carcinoma. Every one of the tumor samples had a viable tumor cell content above 90%. Study results and limitations: Pairs comparing tumor with adjacent tissue or blood overlapped less than pairs drawn from tumor regions.

Priming with a constant-region primer yielded TCR beta cDNA from 450 to 550 ng total RNA. ARM-PCR, slightly modified, supplied the TCR beta libraries through three nested multiplex PCR rounds. The first two PCR rounds used TRBV1-TRBV30 forward primers with a C-beta reverse primer, approximately 11 cycles each. TCRdb reprocessed the multiplex PCR reads with MiXCR, giving one entry per CDR3 protein. The sample lists approximately 190,000 distinct CDR3 sequences; approximately 86% were seen once. Germline V lookup: CDR1 MNHEY, CDR2 SVGEGT. CDR3 length: 17 amino acids. This chain joins TRBV6-2 or TRBV6-3 and TRBJ2-7, with 7 bases matching TRBD1. The source of this sequence is a man aged 40-49 years with primary liver carcinoma and hepatitis B virus infection. Material for sequencing was tumor tissue from primary liver carcinoma. CDR3 in amino acids: CTSSYWGAGTEDYEQYF. For the CDR3, the DNA is TGTACCAGTAGTTATTGGGGAGCCGGGACAGAGGACTACGAGCAGTACTTC.